The TCR beta chain described here comes from a study of response to subunit inactivated influenza vaccine. V lost 1 base and J 2 bases, leaving 10 bases between the germline ends. CDR3 length: 14 residues. The germline V gene has CDR1 SGHDT and CDR2 YYEEEE. A note on this clonotype: Its target is not known.

TCRdb recomputed calls from the RT-PCR reads with MiXCR, one row per CDR3 protein. The sample holds hundreds of thousands of distinct CDR3 sequences, about 15% seen once. Whole-study findings and limits: Each seasonal influenza vaccination, the authors suggested, recruits few new T cells.

V is TRBV5-6 and J is TRBJ2-7; no clear D. This receptor was taken from a middle-aged man who received an inactivated influenza vaccine. The material sequenced was PBMCs from blood, taken 14 to 15 days before vaccination. In DNA, the CDR3 is TGTGCCAGCAGCTTGATGGTGGCCACCTACGAGCAGTACTTC. This encodes CASSLMVATYEQYF.